The 13 T cell receptor beta chains presented below share a single source sample, sequenced in a study of cytomegalovirus exposure and HLA in healthy donors (dated by TCRdb to 2016 to 2017). The library was prepared using the immunoSEQ multiplex PCR assay. A mixture of 60 forward primers for TCR Vbeta segments and 13 reverse primers for TCR Jbeta segments was used in the multiplex PCR. Entries here come from immuneACCESS through TCRdb and include only in-frame sequences with V and J called. Some clones fail to appear in such tables; in the studies checked, an unresolved V gene covers under half of the shortfall, and the cause of the remainder is unknown. Present in this sample are nearly 110,000 clones, around 76% of which were seen just once. The ten most abundant clones make up under 6.5% of the sample. The sequenced sample consisted of PBMCs. These receptors all stem from a woman aged 50 to 65 in good health and CMV-seropositive.

This chain joins TRBV6-6 and TRBJ2-7, with TRBD2 identical over 8 bases. The CDR3 is made up of 13 amino acids. CDR1 is MNHNY and CDR2 is SVGAGI in the germline V gene (reference sequence). J gave up 6 bases and V 4 bases, and 5 bases lay outside the gene matches. The chain's CDR3 is CASSSRLALEQYF. CDR3 DNA sequence: TGTGCCAGCAGTTCCCGACTAGCGCTCGAGCAGTACTTC.

The chain links TRBV9 to TRBJ2-1, with D tentatively TRBD2 (6 bases). Trimming took 0 bases from V and 10 from J, leaving 14 bases between them. Germline V gene lookup returns CDR1 SGDLS and CDR2 YYNGEE. The CDR3 spans 14 residues. CDR3 coding DNA: TGTGCCAGCAGCGTAGAATCCGCCCGGGGGGAGCAGTTCTTC. It codes for CASSVESARGEQFF.

The chain has TRBV30 and TRBJ2-1; D remains ambiguous. Germline V gives CDR1 GTSNPN, CDR2 SVGIG (reference sequence). The V end was cut by 4 bases, the J end by 4 bases, with 5 bases between. CDR3 length: 11 amino acids. The CDR3 nucleotides are TGTGCCTGGAATAGTTACAATGAGCAGTTCTTC. This codes for CAWNSYNEQFF. The variable domain in full, with the rest retrieved from reference TRBV30 and TRBJ2-1, is SQTIHQWPATLVQPVGSPLSLECTVEGTSNPNLYWYRQAAGRGLQLLFYSVGIGQISSEVPQNLSASRPQDRQFILSSKKLLLSDSGFYLCAWNSYNEQFFGPGTRLTVL.

A few counts support this clone. The rearrangement joins TRBV7-9 to TRBJ1-2; D possibly corresponds to TRBD1 (5 bases). Trimming removed 0 bases at V and 2 bases at J, with 7 bases between. Germline-derived CDR1 and CDR2 are SEHNR and FQNEAQ (reference sequence). CDR3 length: 14 amino acids. CDR3 sequence: CASSLAGANYGYTF. The CDR3 DNA follows: TGTGCCAGCAGCTTAGCAGGGGCGAACTATGGCTACACCTTC.

The chain recombines TRBV5-1 with TRBJ1-1; D is possibly TRBD1 (5 bases). Germline V gives CDR1 SGHRS, CDR2 YFSETQ. The CDR3 spans 15 residues. V lost 4 bases to trimming and J lost 1 base, with 14 bases between them. Written as DNA, the CDR3 is TGCGCCAGCAGCGGAGGGGAGGGGAGGAACACTGAAGCTTTCTTT. This translates into CASSGGEGRNTEAFF. The full variable domain, in which reference TRBV5-1 and TRBJ1-1 provide the parts outside the CDR3, is KAGVTQTPRYLIKTRGQQVTLSCSPISGHRSVSWYQQTPGQGLQFLFEYFSETQRNKGNFPGRFSGRQFSNSRSEMNVSTLELGDSALYLCASSGGEGRNTEAFFGQGTRLTVV.

CDR3 sequence: CASLGPGSGELFF. The CDR3 nucleotides are TGTGCCAGCCTTGGGCCCGGCTCCGGGGAGCTGTTTTTT. The V gene is TRBV28, the J gene TRBJ2-2; D is undetermined. The CDR3 length is 13 residues. CDR1 MDHEN and CDR2 SYDVKM come from the germline V gene. V lost 8 bases and J 6 bases, leaving 13 bases between the germline ends.

The gene calls are TRBV28 and TRBJ1-1; D is perhaps TRBD1 (5 bases). Trimming removed 3 bases at V and 1 base at J, with 12 bases between. CDR1 is MDHEN, CDR2 SYDVKM, per germline. The CDR3 consists of 15 residues. CDR3 sequence (DNA): TGTGCCAGCAGTTTCGGTGGGGCAGGGAACACTGAAGCTTTCTTT. Protein sequence: CASSFGGAGNTEAFF.

The chain joins TRBV28 to TRBJ1-5; maybe TRBD1 (5 bases). Trimming pared 5 bases from V and 2 bases from J, leaving 13 bases between. This CDR3 has 15 residues. CDR1 and CDR2 from the germline V gene are MDHEN and SYDVKM. CDR3 sequence (DNA): TGTGCCAGCAGTCACACCTGGGGCGGCAATCAGCCCCAGCATTTT. Translated, it gives CASSHTWGGNQPQHF.

This chain links TRBV6-5 with TRBJ1-5, with D maybe TRBD1 (6 bases). Trimming pared 6 bases from V and 2 bases from J, leaving 14 bases between. CDR1 is MNHEY and CDR2 is SVGAGI in the germline V gene. The CDR3 spans 15 residues. The CDR3 nucleotides are TGTGCCAGCAGGCCCGGGACAAGGGGCAATCAGCCCCAGCATTTT. This codes for CASRPGTRGNQPQHF.

This rearrangement joins TRBV18 to TRBJ2-7; 10 bases fit TRBD1. There are 14 residues in the CDR3. V trimming: 8 bases; J trimming: 12 bases; junction bases outside the gene matches: 16. Germline V CDR1 and CDR2: KGHSH, LQKENI. CDR3 sequence (DNA): TGTGCCAGCCATCCGGGACAGGGGTCAACCGGGTGGTACTTC. Its translation: CASHPGQGSTGWYF. The full variable domain, rest sourced from reference TRBV18 and TRBJ2-7, is NAGVMQNPRHLVRRRGQEARLRCSPMKGHSHVYWYRQLPEEGLKFMVYLQKENIIDESGMPKERFSAEFPKEGPSILRIQQVVRGDSAAYFCASHPGQGSTGWYFGPGTRLTVT.

The genes are TRBV10-3 and TRBJ2-5; 13 nucleotides agree with TRBD2. The CDR3 is 15 amino acids. Germline V gene lookup returns CDR1 ENHRY and CDR2 SYGVKD. V trimming: 5 bases; J trimming: 2 bases; junction bases outside the gene matches: 2. DNA for the CDR3: TGTGCCATCAGTACGACTAGCGGGGGGCAAGAGACCCAGTACTTC. Translated, it gives CAISTTSGGQETQYF.

The gene calls are TRBV14 and TRBJ2-7; 9 nucleotides agree with TRBD2. Germline V gene data show CDR1 as SGHDN and CDR2 as FVKESK. The CDR3 has 16 residues. V gave up 3 bases and J gave up 1 base; unmatched junction bases: 7. CDR3 coding DNA: TGTGCCAGCAGCCACCCTCTAGCGGGGACATCCTACGAGCAGTACTTC. It translates to CASSHPLAGTSYEQYF.

V usage is TRBV5-1 and J usage is TRBJ1-2; TRBD1 might be the D (6 bases). CDR3 size: 15 residues. Germline V gene lookup returns CDR1 SGHRS and CDR2 YFSETQ. V lost 2 bases and J lost 4, with 15 bases in between. The DNA for the CDR3 is TGCGCCAGCAGCTTTGGCAGGGGAGTTGGCTATGGCTACACCTTC. Protein: CASSFGRGVGYGYTF.